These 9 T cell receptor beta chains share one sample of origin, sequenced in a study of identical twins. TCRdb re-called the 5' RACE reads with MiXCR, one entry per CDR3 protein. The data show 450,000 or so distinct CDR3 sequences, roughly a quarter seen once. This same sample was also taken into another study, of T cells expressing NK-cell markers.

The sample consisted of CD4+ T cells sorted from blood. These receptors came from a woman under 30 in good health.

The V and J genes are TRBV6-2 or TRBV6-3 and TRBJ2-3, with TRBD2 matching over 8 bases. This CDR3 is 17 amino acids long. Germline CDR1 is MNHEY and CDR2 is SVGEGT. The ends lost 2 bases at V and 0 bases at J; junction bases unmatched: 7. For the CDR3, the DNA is TGTGCCAGCAGTTACCGGCGTACTAGCGGTAGCACAGATACGCAGTATTTT. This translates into CASSYRRTSGSTDTQYF.

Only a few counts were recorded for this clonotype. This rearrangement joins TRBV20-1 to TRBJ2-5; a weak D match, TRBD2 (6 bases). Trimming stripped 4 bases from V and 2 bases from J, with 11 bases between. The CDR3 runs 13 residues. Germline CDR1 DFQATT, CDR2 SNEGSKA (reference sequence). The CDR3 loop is CSATGTPQETQYF. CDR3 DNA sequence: TGCAGTGCTACAGGGACTCCACAAGAGACCCAGTACTTC.

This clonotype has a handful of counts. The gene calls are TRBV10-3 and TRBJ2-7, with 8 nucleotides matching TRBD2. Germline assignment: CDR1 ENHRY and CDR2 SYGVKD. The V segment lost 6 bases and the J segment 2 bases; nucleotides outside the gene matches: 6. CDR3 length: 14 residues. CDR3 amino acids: CAISSREGAYEQYF. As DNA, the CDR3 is TGTGCCATCAGCTCCCGGGAGGGGGCCTACGAGCAGTACTTC.

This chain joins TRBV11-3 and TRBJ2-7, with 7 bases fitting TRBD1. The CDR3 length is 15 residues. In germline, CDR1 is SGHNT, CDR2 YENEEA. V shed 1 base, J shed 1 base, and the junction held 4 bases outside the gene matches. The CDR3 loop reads CASSLVSRGSYEQYF. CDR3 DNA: TGTGCCAGCAGCTTAGTCAGCAGGGGGTCCTACGAGCAGTACTTC.

CDR3 DNA sequence: TGTGCCAGCAGGCCCGGGAGGGCCGGGTACAATGAGCAGTTCTTC. It yields the protein CASRPGRAGYNEQFF. The chain employs TRBV6-1 and TRBJ2-1; 8 bases are a match to TRBD2. CDR1 is MNHNS, CDR2 SASEGT, per germline. The CDR3 extends over 15 amino acids. The ends lost 6 bases at V and 4 bases at J; junction bases unmatched: 8.

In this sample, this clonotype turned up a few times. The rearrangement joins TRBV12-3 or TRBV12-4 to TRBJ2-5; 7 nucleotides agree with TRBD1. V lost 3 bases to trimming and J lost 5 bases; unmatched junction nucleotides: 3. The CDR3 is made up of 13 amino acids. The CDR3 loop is CASSFDRVETQYF. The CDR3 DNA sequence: TGTGCCAGCAGTTTCGACAGGGTGGAGACCCAGTACTTC.

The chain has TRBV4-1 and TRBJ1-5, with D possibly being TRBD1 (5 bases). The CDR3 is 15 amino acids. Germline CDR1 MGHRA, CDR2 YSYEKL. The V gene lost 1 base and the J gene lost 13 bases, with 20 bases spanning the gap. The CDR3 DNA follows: TGCGCCAGCAGCCAAGGCATCAGGGAAGGGAATCAACAGCATTTT. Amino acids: CASSQGIREGNQQHF.

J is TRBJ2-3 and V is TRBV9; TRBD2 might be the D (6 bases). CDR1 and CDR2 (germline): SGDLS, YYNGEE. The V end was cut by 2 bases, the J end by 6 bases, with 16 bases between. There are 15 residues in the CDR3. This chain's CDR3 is CASSVSSGHPDTQYF. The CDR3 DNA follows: TGTGCCAGCAGCGTCTCGAGCGGGCATCCTGATACGCAGTATTTT.

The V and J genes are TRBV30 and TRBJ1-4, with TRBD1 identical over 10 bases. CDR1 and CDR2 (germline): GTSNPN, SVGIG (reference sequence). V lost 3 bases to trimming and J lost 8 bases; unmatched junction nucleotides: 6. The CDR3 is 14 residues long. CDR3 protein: CAWSSGQGVEKLFF. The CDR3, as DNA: TGTGCCTGGAGCTCTGGACAGGGGGTGGAAAAACTGTTTTTT.